The T cell receptor beta chain described here comes from a study of OX40 agonist ivuxolimab in advanced cancers. Across the whole study: The dose of intravenous ivuxolimab that patients received every 2 weeks ranged from 0.01 to 10 mg/kg. Mean age around 60 years, range 23 to 79; around 80% male.

Germline V gene data show CDR1 as KGHSH and CDR2 as LQKENI. Trimming left V 6 bases short and J 3 bases short, with 12 bases between. CDR3 length: 13 amino acids. Overall study results and limits: More expanded clones were seen, on average, in CD8+ T cells than in CD4+. Antigens targeted by the expanded peripheral T cells were not determined.

The method was immunoSEQ multiplex PCR; TCRdb's version includes in-frame clones alone and lacks a portion of them. The table lists tens of thousands of clones, 80% to 90% of them singletons. As for this clone: Antigen: not known.

The sequence came from an adult with an advanced solid tumor such as melanoma, head and neck, liver or kidney cancer. The chain carries TRBV18 and TRBJ2-7; D is perhaps TRBD2 (5 bases). Material: CD4+ or CD8+ T cells sorted from blood, obtained in a trial of the OX40 agonist ivuxolimab. As DNA, the CDR3 is TGTGCCAGCTCCGAATCGGCGGGCTACGAGCAGTACTTC. Residues: CASSESAGYEQYF.